The rows below give T cell receptor beta chains drawn from one sample of a study of lymphopenia after photon versus proton radiotherapy. Assay used: immunoSEQ multiplex PCR; TCRdb lists only in-frame clones, some missing. The profile shows fewer than 70,000 clones, 85% to 90% of them singletons. Sequencing was performed on peripheral blood, taken from a patient treated with proton-based radiotherapy. These receptors came from a man at least 80 years old with esophageal cancer. The CDR3 runs from the conserved cysteine through the conserved F or W. Each record gives: clone size, D gene, V gene, J gene, CDR3 protein, CDR3 DNA. A D gene is named only where the DNA matches it firmly. Size is stated for part of the rows, as once, few or many counts, or as a class when the clone is expanded.

abundance: NA; d_gene: NA; v_gene: TRBV5-5; j_gene: TRBJ1-2; CDR3aa: CASSPGTALGYTF; CDR3nt: TGTGCCAGCAGCCCCGGGACGGCGTTGGGCTACACCTTC
abundance: NA; d_gene: TRBD1; v_gene: TRBV19; j_gene: TRBJ2-2; CDR3aa: CASSIGQASAGELFF; CDR3nt: TGTGCCAGTAGTATTGGACAGGCCAGCGCCGGGGAGCTGTTTTTT
abundance: NA; d_gene: NA; v_gene: TRBV2; j_gene: TRBJ2-5; CDR3aa: CASSVGTRETQYF; CDR3nt: TGTGCCAGCAGCGTCGGGACCCGTGAGACCCAGTACTTC
abundance: NA; d_gene: NA; v_gene: TRBV4-1; j_gene: TRBJ1-5; CDR3aa: CASSQDWGQGRYNQPQHF; CDR3nt: TGCGCCAGCAGCCAAGATTGGGGCCAGGGCCGCTACAATCAGCCCCAGCATTTT
abundance: NA; d_gene: NA; v_gene: TRBV10-2; j_gene: TRBJ1-1; CDR3aa: CASSAGGYTEAFF; CDR3nt: TGCGCCAGCAGTGCTGGGGGGTACACTGAAGCTTTCTTT
abundance: NA; d_gene: TRBD1; v_gene: TRBV10-1; j_gene: TRBJ2-5; CDR3aa: CASSRTGSGTQYF; CDR3nt: TGCGCCAGCAGCCGGACAGGGTCTGGGACCCAGTACTTC
abundance: NA; d_gene: TRBD2; v_gene: TRBV5-1; j_gene: TRBJ2-3; CDR3aa: CASRVGGTTDTQYF; CDR3nt: TGCGCCAGCAGGGTCGGGGGGACCACAGATACGCAGTATTTT
abundance: NA; d_gene: TRBD2; v_gene: TRBV18; j_gene: TRBJ2-1; CDR3aa: CASSRGGLAGGSSYNEQFF; CDR3nt: TGTGCCAGCTCACGCGGGGGACTAGCGGGGGGTAGCTCCTACAATGAGCAGTTCTTC
abundance: NA; d_gene: NA; v_gene: TRBV27; j_gene: TRBJ1-1; CDR3aa: CASMGVLTEAFF; CDR3nt: TGTGCCAGCATGGGGGTGCTTACTGAAGCTTTCTTT
abundance: NA; d_gene: NA; v_gene: TRBV29-1; j_gene: TRBJ2-3; CDR3aa: CSVEEGGTDTQYF; CDR3nt: TGCAGCGTTGAGGAGGGGGGCACAGATACGCAGTATTTT
abundance: NA; d_gene: TRBD2; v_gene: TRBV7-2; j_gene: TRBJ2-4; CDR3aa: CASSSRSSGGNKNIQYF; CDR3nt: TGTGCCAGCAGCTCGCGCTCTAGCGGGGGTAACAAAAACATTCAGTACTTC
abundance: NA; d_gene: NA; v_gene: TRBV5-1; j_gene: TRBJ2-1; CDR3aa: CASSKTVGNEQFF; CDR3nt: TGCGCCAGCAGTAAGACAGTCGGCAATGAGCAGTTCTTC
abundance: few; d_gene: NA; v_gene: TRBV19; j_gene: TRBJ1-4; CDR3aa: CASSTPWAYLRGEKLFF; CDR3nt: TGTGCCAGTAGTACCCCCTGGGCCTATCTACGGGGGGAAAAACTGTTTTTT
abundance: NA; d_gene: NA; v_gene: TRBV7-2; j_gene: TRBJ2-5; CDR3aa: CASSPQSGRKETQYF; CDR3nt: TGTGCCAGCAGCCCCCAGTCGGGGAGGAAAGAGACCCAGTACTTC
abundance: NA; d_gene: TRBD1; v_gene: TRBV29-1; j_gene: TRBJ2-1; CDR3aa: CSVARDRGINEQFF; CDR3nt: TGCAGCGTGGCGAGGGACAGGGGGATCAATGAGCAGTTCTTC
abundance: once; d_gene: TRBD1; v_gene: TRBV29-1; j_gene: TRBJ1-1; CDR3aa: CSVWDRVNTEAFF; CDR3nt: TGCAGCGTTTGGGACAGGGTCAACACTGAAGCTTTCTTT
abundance: NA; d_gene: NA; v_gene: TRBV6-6; j_gene: TRBJ1-3; CDR3aa: CASSYPSGNTIYF; CDR3nt: TGTGCCAGCAGTTACCCATCTGGAAACACCATATATTTT
abundance: few; d_gene: NA; v_gene: TRBV7-6; j_gene: TRBJ2-5; CDR3aa: CASSFRETQYF; CDR3nt: TGTGCCAGCAGCTTTCGAGAGACCCAGTACTTC
abundance: NA; d_gene: TRBD2; v_gene: TRBV7-9; j_gene: TRBJ2-1; CDR3aa: CASSLGSGASSYNEQFF; CDR3nt: TGTGCCAGCAGCTTAGGGAGCGGGGCTTCCTCCTACAATGAGCAGTTCTTC
abundance: NA; d_gene: TRBD1; v_gene: TRBV6-6; j_gene: TRBJ1-4; CDR3aa: CASSSPGQGGEKLFF; CDR3nt: TGTGCCAGCAGTTCACCGGGACAGGGAGGTGAAAAACTGTTTTTT
abundance: NA; d_gene: TRBD2; v_gene: TRBV5-8; j_gene: TRBJ2-5; CDR3aa: CASSPRGGRFVKTQYF; CDR3nt: TGTGCCAGCAGCCCACGGGGGGGCAGGTTCGTGAAGACCCAGTACTTC
abundance: NA; d_gene: NA; v_gene: TRBV10-2; j_gene: TRBJ2-7; CDR3aa: CASSELYGTRLPQQYF; CDR3nt: TGCGCCAGCAGTGAGTTGTACGGGACACGGTTGCCTCAGCAGTACTTC
abundance: NA; d_gene: TRBD2; v_gene: TRBV30; j_gene: TRBJ2-7; CDR3aa: CAWSVKVAGSHEQYF; CDR3nt: TGTGCCTGGAGTGTAAAGGTAGCGGGATCGCACGAGCAGTACTTC
abundance: NA; d_gene: TRBD1; v_gene: TRBV6-6; j_gene: TRBJ1-1; CDR3aa: CAISWGTGAGDEAFF; CDR3nt: TGTGCCATTAGTTGGGGGACAGGCGCGGGGGATGAAGCTTTCTTT
abundance: NA; d_gene: TRBD1; v_gene: TRBV11-2; j_gene: TRBJ2-3; CDR3aa: CASTPGTGGDTQYF; CDR3nt: TGTGCCAGCACCCCCGGGACAGGGGGAGATACGCAGTATTTT
abundance: NA; d_gene: TRBD2; v_gene: TRBV5-1; j_gene: TRBJ2-5; CDR3aa: CASSPGTSGGAETQYF; CDR3nt: TGCGCCAGCAGCCCCGGGACTAGCGGGGGGGCAGAGACCCAGTACTTC
abundance: NA; d_gene: TRBD2; v_gene: TRBV5-1; j_gene: TRBJ2-3; CDR3aa: CASSFSGGGTDTQYF; CDR3nt: TGCGCCAGCAGCTTTTCCGGGGGAGGGACAGATACGCAGTATTTT
abundance: NA; d_gene: TRBD2; v_gene: TRBV5-1; j_gene: TRBJ2-3; CDR3aa: CASSLEASGYTDTQYF; CDR3nt: TGCGCCAGCAGCTTGGAGGCTAGCGGATACACAGATACGCAGTATTTT
abundance: NA; d_gene: TRBD2; v_gene: TRBV30; j_gene: TRBJ2-3; CDR3aa: CAWSVGTSGGSTDTQYF; CDR3nt: TGTGCCTGGAGTGTAGGGACTAGCGGAGGGAGCACAGATACGCAGTATTTT
abundance: NA; d_gene: TRBD1; v_gene: TRBV19; j_gene: TRBJ2-7; CDR3aa: CASSRPGTGAGVEQYF; CDR3nt: TGTGCCAGTAGTAGGCCCGGGACAGGGGCCGGGGTCGAGCAGTACTTC
abundance: NA; d_gene: NA; v_gene: TRBV6-5; j_gene: TRBJ1-2; CDR3aa: CASSYSSGTSAGYTF; CDR3nt: TGTGCCAGCAGTTACTCTTCAGGGACTTCCGCAGGCTACACCTTC
abundance: medium-sized; d_gene: NA; v_gene: TRBV10-3; j_gene: TRBJ2-7; CDR3aa: CAISEGYEQYF; CDR3nt: TGTGCCATCAGTGAAGGGTACGAGCAGTACTTC
abundance: few; d_gene: NA; v_gene: TRBV7-6; j_gene: TRBJ1-3; CDR3aa: CASSLVPNTIYF; CDR3nt: TGTGCCAGCAGCTTAGTGCCAAACACCATATATTTT
abundance: few; d_gene: TRBD2; v_gene: TRBV10-3; j_gene: TRBJ2-2; CDR3aa: CAIRGLAGDSGGELFF; CDR3nt: TGTGCCATCAGGGGGCTAGCGGGAGATTCGGGCGGGGAGCTGTTTTTT
abundance: NA; d_gene: NA; v_gene: TRBV6-6; j_gene: TRBJ2-2; CDR3aa: CASSYSHPGELFF; CDR3nt: TGTGCCAGCAGTTACTCACACCCCGGGGAGCTGTTTTTT
abundance: NA; d_gene: TRBD1; v_gene: TRBV9; j_gene: TRBJ2-7; CDR3aa: CASSEGTGGGYEQYF; CDR3nt: TGTGCCAGCAGCGAAGGGACAGGGGGTGGCTACGAGCAGTACTTC
abundance: NA; d_gene: TRBD1; v_gene: TRBV7-8; j_gene: TRBJ2-5; CDR3aa: CASSLGRDRGETQYF; CDR3nt: TGTGCCAGCAGCTTAGGCCGGGACAGGGGTGAGACCCAGTACTTC
abundance: NA; d_gene: TRBD2; v_gene: TRBV7-6; j_gene: TRBJ2-3; CDR3aa: CASQNLAGVDTQYF; CDR3nt: TGTGCCAGCCAAAACCTAGCGGGGGTAGATACGCAGTATTTT
abundance: few; d_gene: NA; v_gene: TRBV19; j_gene: TRBJ2-2; CDR3aa: CASRRGNTGELFF; CDR3nt: TGTGCCAGTAGACGAGGAAACACCGGGGAGCTGTTTTTT
abundance: NA; d_gene: NA; v_gene: TRBV23-1; j_gene: TRBJ2-3; CDR3aa: CASSLPRALKRRTDTQYF; CDR3nt: TGCGCCAGCAGTCTTCCCCGGGCTCTAAAACGGAGGACAGATACGCAGTATTTT
abundance: NA; d_gene: NA; v_gene: TRBV7-2; j_gene: TRBJ2-7; CDR3aa: CASSLVGTYEQYF; CDR3nt: TGTGCCAGCAGCTTAGTGGGGACCTACGAGCAGTACTTC
abundance: NA; d_gene: NA; v_gene: TRBV19; j_gene: TRBJ2-3; CDR3aa: CASKGVGTTDTQYF; CDR3nt: TGTGCCAGTAAAGGGGTGGGCACCACAGATACGCAGTATTTT
abundance: once; d_gene: NA; v_gene: TRBV9; j_gene: TRBJ2-5; CDR3aa: CASSKDWVATGETQYF; CDR3nt: TGTGCCAGCAGCAAAGATTGGGTGGCCACGGGGGAGACCCAGTACTTC
abundance: NA; d_gene: NA; v_gene: TRBV7-9; j_gene: TRBJ2-1; CDR3aa: CASSFGQADNEQFF; CDR3nt: TGTGCCAGCAGCTTCGGCCAGGCGGACAATGAGCAGTTCTTC
abundance: NA; d_gene: NA; v_gene: TRBV19; j_gene: TRBJ1-5; CDR3aa: CASSPGNNQPQHF; CDR3nt: TGTGCCAGTAGCCCCGGGAACAATCAGCCCCAGCATTTT
abundance: few; d_gene: NA; v_gene: TRBV11-2; j_gene: TRBJ1-1; CDR3aa: CASSLRWGHQNTEAFF; CDR3nt: TGTGCCAGCAGCTTGAGGTGGGGACACCAGAACACTGAAGCTTTCTTT
abundance: few; d_gene: NA; v_gene: TRBV30; j_gene: TRBJ1-1; CDR3aa: CAWTENMNTEAFF; CDR3nt: TGTGCCTGGACGGAAAACATGAACACTGAAGCTTTCTTT
abundance: NA; d_gene: TRBD1; v_gene: TRBV29-1; j_gene: TRBJ1-2; CDR3aa: CSVGTANYGYTF; CDR3nt: TGCAGCGTAGGGACAGCTAACTATGGCTACACCTTC
abundance: NA; d_gene: TRBD1; v_gene: TRBV5-1; j_gene: TRBJ1-2; CDR3aa: CASSLAQGANGYTF; CDR3nt: TGCGCCAGCAGCTTGGCACAGGGGGCCAATGGCTACACCTTC
abundance: NA; d_gene: NA; v_gene: TRBV25-1; j_gene: TRBJ1-1; CDR3aa: CASSAAGGDVNTEAFF; CDR3nt: TGTGCCAGTTCGGCGGCGGGGGGGGACGTGAACACTGAAGCTTTCTTT
abundance: NA; d_gene: NA; v_gene: TRBV5-4; j_gene: TRBJ2-1; CDR3aa: CASSSARSGNEQFF; CDR3nt: TGTGCCAGCAGCTCAGCCAGGAGCGGCAATGAGCAGTTCTTC
abundance: NA; d_gene: NA; v_gene: TRBV7-2; j_gene: TRBJ2-5; CDR3aa: CASTYGVEETQYF; CDR3nt: TGTGCCAGCACCTACGGGGTTGAAGAGACCCAGTACTTC
abundance: once; d_gene: NA; v_gene: TRBV10-3; j_gene: TRBJ1-5; CDR3aa: CAISELSVDQPQHF; CDR3nt: TGTGCCATCAGTGAGTTGTCAGTGGATCAGCCCCAGCATTTT
abundance: NA; d_gene: NA; v_gene: TRBV6-1; j_gene: TRBJ2-7; CDR3aa: CASSRDLYEQYF; CDR3nt: TGTGCCAGCAGTCGGGACCTCTACGAGCAGTACTTC
abundance: NA; d_gene: NA; v_gene: TRBV27; j_gene: TRBJ2-3; CDR3aa: CASSSTDTQYF; CDR3nt: TGTGCCAGCAGTTCCACAGATACGCAGTATTTT
abundance: NA; d_gene: NA; v_gene: TRBV30; j_gene: TRBJ2-7; CDR3aa: CAWSESHYEQYF; CDR3nt: TGTGCCTGGAGTGAAAGTCACTACGAGCAGTACTTC
abundance: NA; d_gene: NA; v_gene: TRBV23-1; j_gene: TRBJ2-5; CDR3aa: CASSNETQYF; CDR3nt: TGCGCCAGCAGCAATGAGACCCAGTACTTC
abundance: NA; d_gene: TRBD1; v_gene: TRBV28; j_gene: TRBJ1-2; CDR3aa: CASSAPGQAYGYTF; CDR3nt: TGTGCCAGCAGTGCCCCGGGACAGGCTTATGGCTACACCTTC
abundance: NA; d_gene: NA; v_gene: TRBV10-3; j_gene: TRBJ1-6; CDR3aa: CAISESPGALDSPLHF; CDR3nt: TGTGCCATCAGTGAGTCTCCGGGGGCTCTCGATTCACCCCTCCACTTT
abundance: NA; d_gene: NA; v_gene: TRBV19; j_gene: TRBJ2-3; CDR3aa: CASSLNPTGNTDTQYF; CDR3nt: TGTGCCAGTAGTCTCAACCCCACAGGGAACACAGATACGCAGTATTTT